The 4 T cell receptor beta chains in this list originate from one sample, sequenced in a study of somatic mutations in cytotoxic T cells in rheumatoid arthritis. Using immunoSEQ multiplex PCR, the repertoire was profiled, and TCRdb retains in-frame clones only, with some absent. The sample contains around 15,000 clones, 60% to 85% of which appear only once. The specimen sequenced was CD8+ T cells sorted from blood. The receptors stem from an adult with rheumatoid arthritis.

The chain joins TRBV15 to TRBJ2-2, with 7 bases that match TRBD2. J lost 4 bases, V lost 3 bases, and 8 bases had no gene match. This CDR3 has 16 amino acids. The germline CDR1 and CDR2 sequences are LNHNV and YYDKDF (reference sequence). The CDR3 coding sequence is TGTGCCACCAGCAGGGGGTCTGGGGGGGGCACCGGGGAGCTGTTTTTT. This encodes CATSRGSGGGTGELFF. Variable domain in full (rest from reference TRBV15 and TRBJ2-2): DAMVIQNPRYQVTQFGKPVTLSCSQTLNHNVMYWYQQKSSQAPKLLFHYYDKDFNNEADTPDNFQSRRPNTSFCFLDIRSPGLGDTAMYLCATSRGSGGGTGELFFGEGSRLTVL.

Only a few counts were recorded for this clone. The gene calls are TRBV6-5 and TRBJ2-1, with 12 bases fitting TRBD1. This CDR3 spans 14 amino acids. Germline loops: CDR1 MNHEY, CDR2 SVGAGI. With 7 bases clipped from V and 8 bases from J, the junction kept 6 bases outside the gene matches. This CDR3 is CASTTGTGGHEQFF. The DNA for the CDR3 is TGTGCCAGCACTACCGGGACAGGGGGCCATGAGCAGTTCTTC.

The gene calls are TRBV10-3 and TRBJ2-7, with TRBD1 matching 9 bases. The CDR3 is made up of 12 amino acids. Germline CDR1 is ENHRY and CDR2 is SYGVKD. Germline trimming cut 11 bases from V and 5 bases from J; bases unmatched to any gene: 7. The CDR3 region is CAAGDRGNEQYF. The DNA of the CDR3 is TGTGCCGCGGGAGACAGGGGGAACGAGCAGTACTTC.

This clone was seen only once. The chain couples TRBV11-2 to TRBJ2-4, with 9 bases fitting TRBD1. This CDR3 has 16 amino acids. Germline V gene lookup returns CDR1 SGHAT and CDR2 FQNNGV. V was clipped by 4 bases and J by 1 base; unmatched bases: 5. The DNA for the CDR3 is TGTGCCAGCAGCTCGGGACAGGGATGGGCCAAAAACATTCAGTACTTC. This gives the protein CASSSGQGWAKNIQYF.